The following is a T cell receptor (beta chain) sequence with its context. The data originate from a study of blood T cells in healthy people across ages. The V end lost 1 base, the J end lost 0 bases, and 10 bases lay between the germline ends. Germline assignment: CDR1 SGHTA and CDR2 FQGNSA. CDR3 length: 16 residues. Through a sample-barcoded 5' primer and a J-beta primer mix, a second PCR was run for roughly 6 to 11 cycles. MiXCR, run by TCRdb on the 5' RACE reads, gives a single entry per CDR3 protein. Among 800,000 to 950,000 distinct CDR3 sequences listed, around 36% were seen once. The genes are TRBV7-2 and TRBJ2-4, with D possibly being TRBD2 (5 bases). The sequence was obtained from a man aged 18 to 29 in good health. The sequenced sample consisted of blood. The CDR3 loop reads CASSLGGNIAKNIQYF. CDR3 DNA: TGTGCCAGCAGCTTAGGAGGGAATATAGCCAAAAACATTCAGTACTTC.